These 14 T cell receptor beta chains share one sample of origin, sequenced in a study of CD8 T cells in ankylosing spondylitis. TCRdb reprocessed the 5' RACE reads with MiXCR, giving one entry per CDR3 protein. The repertoire includes some 340,000 distinct CDR3 sequences, roughly 14% of them detected once, and approximately 0.99% sits in the top ten. Sequenced input: blood, either unsorted or a sorted T cell fraction (not recorded which). These receptors all come from a male donor with ankylosing spondylitis or in good health (not recorded which).

The chain is built from TRBV6-5 and TRBJ2-7; 9 bases agree with TRBD1. CDR3 length: 18 amino acids. Germline V lookup: CDR1 MNHEY, CDR2 SVGAGI. V was pared by 0 bases and J by 0 bases, with 9 bases of the junction left unmatched. CDR3 DNA: TGTGCCAGCAGTTACTCCGGGACAGGGTCCCTTAGCTCCTACGAGCAGTACTTC. It codes for CASSYSGTGSLSSYEQYF.

This clonotype has a handful of counts. The genes are TRBV7-8 and TRBJ2-7; D is perhaps TRBD1 (5 bases). With 2 bases removed from V and 6 bases from J, the gap between germline ends came to 14 bases. The CDR3 length is 14 residues. CDR1 is SGHVS, CDR2 FQNEAQ, per germline. The CDR3 loop reads CASSLYSGPGEQYF. In nucleotides, the CDR3 is TGTGCCAGCAGCTTATACTCAGGGCCGGGCGAGCAGTACTTC.

Many counts were recorded for this clonotype. The V and J genes are TRBV21-1 and TRBJ2-7; TRBD2, the table's D call, was not compared with the DNA. TRBV21-1 is given as a pseudogene. The CDR3 sequence is 13 residues long. CDR3 DNA sequence: TGTGCCAGCAGTGAGGCGGGAAAATACGAGCAGTACTTC. It encodes CASSEAGKYEQYF.

J is TRBJ1-2 and V is TRBV5-1, with D possibly matching TRBD1 (5 bases). Germline-derived CDR1 and CDR2 are SGHRS and YFSETQ. The CDR3 runs to 14 residues. V lost 4 bases and J lost 0, with 10 bases in between. The chain's CDR3 is CASSQGVTNYGYTF. CDR3 bases: TGCGCCAGCAGCCAGGGCGTCACTAACTATGGCTACACCTTC.

This clonotype was recorded many times. The V gene is TRBV4-2, the J gene TRBJ1-5; a possible D gene is TRBD1 (5 bases). The CDR3 runs to 14 residues. V lost 5 bases and J 2 bases, leaving 10 bases between the germline ends. Germline V gene lookup returns CDR1 LGHNA and CDR2 YNFKEQ. The CDR3 region has the DNA TGTGCCAGCAGCGGTCAGGGAGGCAATCAGCCCCAGCATTTT. Translated, it gives CASSGQGGNQPQHF.

V and J are TRBV7-6 and TRBJ2-1; 12 nucleotides agree with TRBD2. The junction had 5 bases not matched to a gene; V was cut back by 5 bases and J by 9 bases. CDR3 size: 14 residues. The germline V gene has CDR1 SGHVS and CDR2 FNYEAQ. The CDR3 nucleotides read TGTGCCAGCAGCATAGGACTAGCGGGGATTGAGCAGTTCTTC. Protein product: CASSIGLAGIEQFF.

In its sample, this clonotype was seen many times. This chain uses TRBV20-1 with TRBJ2-7; 8 nucleotides line up with TRBD2. V lost 5 bases to trimming and J lost 2 bases; unmatched junction nucleotides: 8. The CDR3 covers 14 residues. CDR1 DFQATT and CDR2 SNEGSKA come from the germline V gene (reference sequence). The CDR3 nucleotides read TGCAGTGCTGCGTACGGGGGGGGAACCTACGAGCAGTACTTC. Translation gives CSAAYGGGTYEQYF.

The J gene is TRBJ2-1, the V gene TRBV19; TRBD2 matches at 9 bases. In germline, CDR1 is LNHDA, CDR2 SQIVND (reference sequence). Trimming took 2 bases from V and 3 from J; bases not matched to a gene: 11. The CDR3 length is 18 residues. The CDR3 protein is CASSIMRGGLIGYNEQFF. The CDR3, as DNA: TGTGCCAGTAGTATAATGCGGGGGGGCCTCATAGGCTACAATGAGCAGTTCTTC.

This clonotype was seen a few times. The chain couples TRBV7-9 to TRBJ2-3, with TRBD2 as a possible D gene (6 bases). Germline values: CDR1 SEHNR, CDR2 FQNEAQ (reference sequence). The V gene lost 4 bases and the J gene lost 8 bases, with 19 bases spanning the gap. The CDR3 is 15 residues long. CDR3 nucleotides: TGTGCCAGCAGCTCGCCCACGACGGTCGGGGGTACGCAGTATTTT. Its translation: CASSSPTTVGGTQYF.

This clonotype was picked up a small number of times. The rearrangement uses TRBV27 and TRBJ2-4; 7 bases are a match to TRBD1. The ends lost 6 bases at V and 0 bases at J; junction bases unmatched: 8. This CDR3 has 16 amino acids. Germline CDR1 is MNHEY and CDR2 is SMNVEV (reference sequence). The CDR3 region has the DNA TGTGCCAGCAGCCGGGACAGCGCCGTAGCCAAAAACATTCAGTACTTC. Translating it yields CASSRDSAVAKNIQYF.

This clonotype was picked up many times. The chain links TRBV20-1 to TRBJ1-4; TRBD1 aligns across 7 bases. V trimming: 6 bases; J trimming: 8 bases; junction bases outside the gene matches: 9. Germline-derived CDR1 and CDR2 are DFQATT and SNEGSKA (reference sequence). This CDR3 spans 13 amino acids. CDR3: CSALDREGEKLFF. CDR3 nucleotide sequence: TGCAGTGCACTTGACAGGGAGGGAGAAAAACTGTTTTTT.

The chain couples TRBV4-1 to TRBJ2-3; D unresolved. Trimming shortened V by 0 bases and J by 6 bases, and 13 bases separated the two germline ends. The length of the CDR3 is 15 residues. Per germline, CDR1 MGHRA and CDR2 YSYEKL. The CDR3 sequence: CASSQEGPGRDTQYF. CDR3 bases: TGCGCCAGCAGCCAAGAAGGACCCGGGCGTGATACGCAGTATTTT.

This clonotype has more than one count but fewer than ten. The chain links TRBV5-5 to TRBJ1-1; D not resolved. Trimming took off 0 bases at V and 0 bases at J, with 9 bases between the two ends. CDR1 and CDR2 from the germline V gene are SGHKS and YYEKEE (reference sequence). The CDR3 extends over 15 amino acids. The DNA for the CDR3 is TGTGCCAGCAGCTTGGCTGATGGGGTGAACACTGAAGCTTTCTTT. As protein: CASSLADGVNTEAFF.

This clonotype was found a few times. The chain joins TRBV6-1 to TRBJ1-4, with a tentative D call TRBD1 (6 bases). This CDR3 spans 13 amino acids. The germline CDR1 and CDR2 sequences are MNHNS and SASEGT. V was trimmed by 8 bases and J by 3 bases, leaving 10 bases between them. The CDR3 loop is CASSGASNEKLFF. CDR3 DNA sequence: TGTGCCAGCTCGGGGGCTTCTAATGAAAAACTGTTTTTT.